Below, 4 T cell receptor beta chains from the same sample are listed, as sequenced in a study of metastatic and nonmetastatic thyroid tumors. There were no patients who had received any treatment before thyroid surgery. With MiXCR, TCRdb called clones anew from the PCR reads. The data contain tens of thousands of clones, over 9.5% of them singletons. The sequenced material came from blood. All receptors come from a female donor with papillary thyroid cancer or a benign thyroid nodule (not recorded which). Some clones in this sample may be carry-over from other donors' samples.

This clone was detected many times. This sequence joins TRBV5-6 and TRBJ2-7; 11 nucleotides match TRBD1. The CDR3 runs 14 residues. Germline V lookup: CDR1 SGHDT, CDR2 YYEEEE. V gave up 4 bases and J gave up 7 bases; unmatched junction bases: 7. The DNA of the CDR3 is TGTGCCAGCAGCAAGGACAGGGGGCTGGGGGAGCAGTACTTC. It translates to CASSKDRGLGEQYF.

In this sample, this clone turned up many times. CDR3 region: CAWSPGQGGTDTQYF. In nucleotides, the CDR3 is TGTGCCTGGAGCCCCGGACAGGGAGGAACAGATACGCAGTATTTT. This chain connects TRBV30 to TRBJ2-3, with 8 bases lining up with TRBD1. The trim removed 3 bases at V and 3 bases at J, leaving 8 bases unmatched. From germline, CDR1 is GTSNPN and CDR2 SVGIG (reference sequence). The CDR3 has 15 residues. Using reference TRBV30 and TRBJ2-3 for the parts outside the CDR3, the full variable domain is SQTIHQWPATLVQPVGSPLSLECTVEGTSNPNLYWYRQAAGRGLQLLFYSVGIGQISSEVPQNLSASRPQDRQFILSSKKLLLSDSGFYLCAWSPGQGGTDTQYFGPGTRLTVL.

There are many counts of this clone. This rearrangement joins TRBV7-2 to TRBJ2-7; D gene uncertain. The germline V gene has CDR1 SGHTA and CDR2 FQGNSA. This CDR3 region has 11 residues. The ends were cut back, 4 bases at V and 2 bases at J, with 3 bases in the middle. The CDR3 nucleotides read TGTGCCAGCAGCTCCCCCTACGAGCAGTACTTC. It yields the protein CASSSPYEQYF.

This clone was observed at least ten times. The rearrangement uses TRBV7-9 and TRBJ2-3; D is possibly TRBD1 (5 bases). The CDR3 is 14 residues long. V was clipped by 3 bases and J by 4 bases, with 11 bases between them. Germline V gene lookup returns CDR1 SEHNR and CDR2 FQNEAQ (reference sequence). The CDR3 region has the DNA TGTGCCAGCAGCTTGTCACAGGACGCAGATACGCAGTATTTT. Translated: CASSLSQDADTQYF. The variable domain in full, completed from reference TRBV7-9 and TRBJ2-3, reads DTGVSQNPRHKITKRGQNVTFRCDPISEHNRLYWYRQTLGQGPEFLTYFQNEAQLEKSRLLSDRFSAERPKGSFSTLEIQRTEQGDSAMYLCASSLSQDADTQYFGPGTRLTVL.